Included here is one T cell receptor beta chain sequence, with context. Its specificity is unknown. The data were obtained in a study of T cells after yellow fever vaccination. Study conclusions and caveats: Though weaker, the secondary response peaked faster, on day 5 versus 15. Although most clonotypes did not, a small share appeared in both CD4 and CD8 compartments. Reappearing after the booster were most of the clones from primary vaccination (almost 97% CD4, around 88% CD8).

TCRdb passed the 5' RACE reads through MiXCR, listing each CDR3 protein once. The table shows hundreds of thousands of distinct CDR3 sequences, with about 12% occurring only once. The CDR3 contains 16 residues. V trimming: 7 bases; J trimming: 4 bases; junction bases outside the gene matches: 15. Germline lookup yields CDR1 SGHTA and CDR2 FQGNSA. This clonotype was obtained from a man aged 30 to 39 who received the YFV17D yellow fever vaccine. The V call is TRBV7-2, the J call TRBJ2-7; 8 nucleotides line up with TRBD2. The sample in question was PBMCs, obtained on the day of the yellow fever booster vaccination. The DNA of the CDR3 is TGTGCCAGCACCTCTGAACGGACTAGCTTCTCGTACGAGCAGTACTTC. Its translation: CASTSERTSFSYEQYF.